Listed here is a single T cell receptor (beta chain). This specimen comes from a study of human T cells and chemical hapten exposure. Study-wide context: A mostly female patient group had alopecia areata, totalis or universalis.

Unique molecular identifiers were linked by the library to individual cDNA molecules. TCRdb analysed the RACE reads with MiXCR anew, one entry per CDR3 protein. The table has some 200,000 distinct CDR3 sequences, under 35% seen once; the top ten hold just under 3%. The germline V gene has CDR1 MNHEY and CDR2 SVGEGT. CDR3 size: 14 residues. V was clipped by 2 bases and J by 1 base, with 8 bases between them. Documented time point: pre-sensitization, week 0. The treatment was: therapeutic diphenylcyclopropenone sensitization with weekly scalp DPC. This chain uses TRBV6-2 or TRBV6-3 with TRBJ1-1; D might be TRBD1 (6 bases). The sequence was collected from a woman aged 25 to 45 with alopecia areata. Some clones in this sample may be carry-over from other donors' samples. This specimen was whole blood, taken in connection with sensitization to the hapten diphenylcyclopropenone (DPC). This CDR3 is CASSYGGPNTEAFF. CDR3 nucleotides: TGTGCCAGCAGTTACGGGGGCCCGAACACTGAAGCTTTCTTT.